The 2 T cell receptor beta chains listed next were all sequenced from one sample in a study of metastatic and nonmetastatic thyroid tumors. Using MiXCR, TCRdb reanalyzed the PCR reads. The sample has approximately 14,000 clones, roughly 29% seen once. Every patient was untreated before thyroid surgery. Sequenced input: tumor tissue. These receptors all come from a male donor with papillary thyroid cancer or a benign thyroid nodule (not recorded which). Some clones in this sample may be carry-over from other donors' samples.

This clone occurred once. The V call is TRBV5-1, the J call TRBJ2-1; D unresolved. V gave up 1 base and J gave up 7 bases, with 6 bases separating them. The V gene's germline CDR1 is SGHRS and CDR2 YFSETQ. There are 12 residues in the CDR3. In DNA, the CDR3 is TGCGCCAGCAGCTTGCGGTGGAATGAGCAGTTCTTC. This translates into CASSLRWNEQFF.

This clone rates as medium-sized. The CDR3 reads CASSPGVATNEKLFF. The CDR3 coding sequence is TGTGCCAGTAGCCCTGGGGTCGCAACTAATGAAAAACTGTTTTTT. The chain links TRBV19 to TRBJ1-4; no reliable D call. Germline-derived CDR1 and CDR2 are LNHDA and SQIVND (reference sequence). V gave up 6 bases and J gave up 0 bases, with 11 bases separating them. The CDR3 totals 15 residues. The complete variable domain, with remaining parts taken from reference TRBV19 and TRBJ1-4, reads DGGITQSPKYLFRKEGQNVTLSCEQNLNHDAMYWYRQDPGQGLRLIYYSQIVNDFQKGDIAEGYSVSREKKESFPLTVTSAQKNPTAFYLCASSPGVATNEKLFFGSGTQLSVL.